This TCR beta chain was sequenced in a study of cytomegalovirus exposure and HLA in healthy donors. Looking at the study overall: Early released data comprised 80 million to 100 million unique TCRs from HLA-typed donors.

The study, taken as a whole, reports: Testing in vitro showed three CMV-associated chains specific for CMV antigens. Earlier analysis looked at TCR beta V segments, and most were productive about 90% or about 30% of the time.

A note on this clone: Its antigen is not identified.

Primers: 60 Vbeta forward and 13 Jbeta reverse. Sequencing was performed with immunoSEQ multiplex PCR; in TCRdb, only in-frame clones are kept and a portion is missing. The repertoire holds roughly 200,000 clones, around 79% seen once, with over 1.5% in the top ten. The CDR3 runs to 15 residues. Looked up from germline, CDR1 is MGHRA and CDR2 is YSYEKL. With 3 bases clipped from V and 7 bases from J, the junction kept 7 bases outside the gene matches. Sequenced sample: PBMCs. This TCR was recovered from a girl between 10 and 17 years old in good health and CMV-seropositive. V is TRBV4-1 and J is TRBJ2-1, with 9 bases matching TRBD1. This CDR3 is CASSQGDRVVNEQFF. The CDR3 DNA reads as TGCGCCAGCAGCCAGGGGGACAGGGTAGTAAATGAGCAGTTCTTC.